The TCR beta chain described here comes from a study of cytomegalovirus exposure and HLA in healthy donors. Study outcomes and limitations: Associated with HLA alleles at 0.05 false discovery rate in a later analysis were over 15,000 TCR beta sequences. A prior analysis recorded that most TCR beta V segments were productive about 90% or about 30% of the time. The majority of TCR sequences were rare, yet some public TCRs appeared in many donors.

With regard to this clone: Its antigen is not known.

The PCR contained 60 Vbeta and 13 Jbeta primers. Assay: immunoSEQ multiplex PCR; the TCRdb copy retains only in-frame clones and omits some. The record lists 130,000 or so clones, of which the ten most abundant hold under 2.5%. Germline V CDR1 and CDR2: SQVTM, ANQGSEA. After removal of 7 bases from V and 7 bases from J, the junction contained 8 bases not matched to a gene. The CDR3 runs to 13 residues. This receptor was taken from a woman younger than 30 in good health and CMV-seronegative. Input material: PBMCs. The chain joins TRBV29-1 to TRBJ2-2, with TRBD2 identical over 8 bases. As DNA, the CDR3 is TGCAGCGCCGAAGGGCGGGAGGACGGGGAGCTGTTTTTT. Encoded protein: CSAEGREDGELFF.